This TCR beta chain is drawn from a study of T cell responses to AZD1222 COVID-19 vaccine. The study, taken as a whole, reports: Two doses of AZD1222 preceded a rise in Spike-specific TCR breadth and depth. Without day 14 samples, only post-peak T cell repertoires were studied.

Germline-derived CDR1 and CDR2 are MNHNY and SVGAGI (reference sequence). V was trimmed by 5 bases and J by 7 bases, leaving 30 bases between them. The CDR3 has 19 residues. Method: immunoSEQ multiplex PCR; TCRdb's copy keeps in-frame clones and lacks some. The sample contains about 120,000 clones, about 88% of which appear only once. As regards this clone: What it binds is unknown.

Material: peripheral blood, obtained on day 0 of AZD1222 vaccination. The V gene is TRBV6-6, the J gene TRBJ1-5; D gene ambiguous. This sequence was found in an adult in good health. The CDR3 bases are TGTGCCAGCAGTCAACCCGGCGGACGGCTTTCCAGTTACCCACAGCCCCAGCATTTT. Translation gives CASSQPGGRLSSYPQPQHF.